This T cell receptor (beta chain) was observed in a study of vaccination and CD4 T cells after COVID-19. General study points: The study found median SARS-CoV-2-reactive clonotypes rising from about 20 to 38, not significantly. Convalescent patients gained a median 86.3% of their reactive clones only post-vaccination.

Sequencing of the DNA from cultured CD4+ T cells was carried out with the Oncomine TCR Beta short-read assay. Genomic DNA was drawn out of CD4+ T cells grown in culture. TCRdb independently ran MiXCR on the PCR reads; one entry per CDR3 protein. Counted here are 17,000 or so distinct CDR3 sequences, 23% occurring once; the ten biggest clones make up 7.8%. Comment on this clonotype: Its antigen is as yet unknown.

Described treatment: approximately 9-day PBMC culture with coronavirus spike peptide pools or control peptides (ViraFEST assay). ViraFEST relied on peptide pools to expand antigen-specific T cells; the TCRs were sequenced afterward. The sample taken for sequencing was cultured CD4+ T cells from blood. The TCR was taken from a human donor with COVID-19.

The CDR3, as DNA: TGTGCCAGCAGTCCCCCCGATTCAGGCAAAAACATTCAGTACTTC. Amino acids: CASSPPDSGKNIQYF. The chain employs TRBV28 and TRBJ2-4; no reliable D call. CDR3 size: 15 residues. V lost 5 bases and J lost 3, with 14 bases in between. CDR1 is MDHEN and CDR2 is SYDVKM in the germline V gene.